This TCR beta chain was found in a study of Tregs in tolerant kidney transplant recipients. Overall study results and limits: Validation in larger populations is needed because few patients were studied. This study did not directly address biological reproducibility.

V lost 6 bases, J lost 6 bases, and 8 bases stayed unmatched. The length of the CDR3 is 13 residues. CDR1 ENHRY and CDR2 SYGVKD come from the germline V gene. This table comes from immunoSEQ multiplex PCR, and its TCRdb copy is limited to in-frame clones, with some not included. The sample lists some 110,000 clones; almost 95% were seen once. In regard to this clone: What it recognizes is unknown.

This clonotype originated in a human donor in good health. What was sequenced was CD4+ T cells from blood. The chain links TRBV10-3 to TRBJ2-7; 7 positions agree with TRBD2. CDR3 residues: CAISGGSRGEQYF. DNA of the CDR3: TGTGCCATCAGCGGGGGGTCCCGCGGCGAGCAGTACTTC.